This T cell receptor (beta chain) was recovered during a study of long-term antiretroviral therapy in people with HIV. Findings and limits, study-wide: Pre-ART-expanded clones dominated the repertoire at all time points. The data indicate that diversity increased after ART but remained below transplant donor controls. Versus controls, repertoires in people with HIV had narrower CDR3 length ranges.

This CDR3 contains 14 residues. The germline V gene encodes CDR1 SGHNT and CDR2 YYREEE (reference sequence). V shed 4 bases and J shed 1 base, with 11 bases lying between them. In the case of this clone: Its antigen remains unknown.

Running of the v3.0 immunoSEQ assay took place at survey level. Clones were sequenced by immunoSEQ multiplex PCR, and TCRdb holds only the in-frame ones, with some missing. The sample includes about 30,000 clones, about 88% of them seen just once. The sequence came from a woman in her twenties or thirties with HIV. The V and J genes are TRBV5-4 and TRBJ1-1; D is undetermined. Sequenced material: unsorted PBMCs, taken about 2.7 years before starting antiretroviral therapy. The CDR3 sequence: CASSRSTGNTEAFF. The DNA for the CDR3 is TGTGCCAGCAGCCGCTCTACCGGGAACACTGAAGCTTTCTTT.